What follows are 7 T cell receptor beta chains derived from one specimen sequenced in a study of blood T cell repertoires in COVID-19. TCRdb's copy holds only in-frame clones and misses some; the assay was immunoSEQ multiplex PCR. This repertoire shows approximately 120,000 clones, about 90% found once; its top ten account for around 2%. Sequenced input: peripheral blood. Receptors originate from a middle-aged man with COVID-19, enrolled during active disease.

This clone was observed a single time. The genes are TRBV5-6 and TRBJ2-1; no reliable D call. The CDR3 length is 15 residues. Germline V gene sequence: CDR1 SGHDT, CDR2 YYEEEE. V lost 0 bases to trimming and J lost 4 bases, with 11 bases between them. CDR3 bases: TGTGCCAGCAGCTTGGACCCCACAGTTTACAATGAGCAGTTCTTC. Protein: CASSLDPTVYNEQFF.

The rearrangement uses TRBV12-5 and TRBJ1-1; possibly TRBD1 for D (5 bases). Germline V gene data show CDR1 as LGHNT and CDR2 as FRNRAP. The V gene lost 7 bases and the J gene lost 1 base, with 13 bases spanning the gap. The CDR3 extends over 14 amino acids. This chain's CDR3 is CASATGSWNTEAFF. CDR3 DNA sequence: TGTGCTAGTGCAACAGGTTCATGGAACACTGAAGCTTTCTTT.

V is TRBV4-2 and J is TRBJ1-1; D is undetermined. Germline CDR1 LGHNA, CDR2 YNFKEQ. V was pared by 0 bases and J by 6 bases, with 14 bases between. This CDR3 is 15 amino acids long. The CDR3 here is CASSQDRGPRPEAFF. The DNA for the CDR3 is TGTGCCAGCAGCCAAGATCGGGGTCCACGCCCTGAAGCTTTCTTT.

This sequence joins TRBV27 and TRBJ2-7; TRBD2 is a possible D gene (6 bases). From germline, CDR1 is MNHEY and CDR2 SMNVEV (reference sequence). This CDR3 has 12 amino acids. V was cut by 5 bases and J by 7 bases, with 12 bases left in between. The CDR3 nucleotides read TGTGCCAGCAGTCCCCGTGGGAGGGAGCAGTACTTC. This translates into CASSPRGREQYF.

The chain employs TRBV6-5 and TRBJ2-1, with D possibly TRBD1 on 8 matching bases. The V and J ends lost 6 bases and 10 bases respectively, with 22 bases between them. The CDR3 contains 15 residues. The germline V gene has CDR1 MNHEY and CDR2 SVGAGI. CDR3 nucleotides: TGTGCCAGCAGGGAGGGGCTGACACAGGGGGGGGAGCAGTTCTTC. Protein: CASREGLTQGGEQFF.

The chain joins TRBV2 to TRBJ2-4, with 8 positions matching TRBD1. The CDR3 has 14 amino acids. V trimming: 8 bases; J trimming: 6 bases; junction bases outside the gene matches: 9. The V gene's germline CDR1 is SNHLY and CDR2 FYNNEI. The CDR3 DNA follows: TGTGCCAGCCTCCAGGGGGCCGGTAGAAACATTCAGTACTTC. Translated, it gives CASLQGAGRNIQYF.

The chain couples TRBV3-1 (or the pseudogene TRBV3-2) to TRBJ2-2; TRBD2 aligns across 8 bases. This CDR3 contains 14 residues. The germline V gene encodes CDR1 LGHDT and CDR2 YNNKEL (reference sequence). V lost 4 bases, J lost 7 bases, and 5 bases stayed unmatched. CDR3: CASSPSRGGGELFF. The CDR3 DNA is TGTGCCAGCAGCCCCAGTCGGGGGGGCGGGGAGCTGTTTTTT.